The 9 T cell receptor beta chains reported below all come from one sample, sequenced in a study of T cell responses to AZD1222 COVID-19 vaccine (dated by TCRdb to about 2021). Library construction relied on the immunoSEQ multiplex PCR assay. This is the immuneACCESS table as TCRdb keeps it, with only in-frame sequences that have V and J called. A part of the clones is gone; compared with another copy, unresolved V genes explain less than half, and the rest is unexplained. In this sample the table shows about 130,000 clones, 84% of which occur a single time. The ten largest clonotypes hold roughly 3.9% of the sample. The time point label, as the study defines it: baseline before first vaccination. The sequencing here drew on peripheral blood, taken on day 0 of AZD1222 vaccination. The source is an adult in good health.

This chain links TRBV7-3 with TRBJ1-1; D gene ambiguous. Trimming cost V 6 bases and J 1 base, with 21 bases left between them. CDR3 length: 17 amino acids. Germline V lookup: CDR1 SGHTA, CDR2 FQGTGA. The CDR3 DNA reads as TGTGCCAGCAGGCAGCCGACACCGCCCAATGGGAACACTGAAGCTTTCTTT. Translating it yields CASRQPTPPNGNTEAFF.

This chain uses TRBV12-3 or TRBV12-4 with TRBJ2-3; D is unclear. Trimming cost V 1 base and J 5 bases, with 1 base left between them. This CDR3 has 11 residues. CDR3 protein: CASSLVDTQYF. The CDR3 coding sequence is TGTGCCAGCAGTTTAGTAGATACGCAGTATTTT.

The chain uses TRBV15 and TRBJ2-7; TRBD1 agrees at 10 bases. Germline trimming cut 6 bases from V and 0 bases from J; bases unmatched to any gene: 8. CDR1 and CDR2 (germline): LNHNV, YYDKDF (reference sequence). The CDR3 spans 16 residues. CDR3 DNA sequence: TGTGCCACCAGTCCTTCTCGGGACAGGGGCTCCTACGAGCAGTACTTC. Its translation is CATSPSRDRGSYEQYF.

This clone has only one observation. The rearrangement uses TRBV18 and TRBJ1-2; no clear D gene. The CDR3 has 14 amino acids. Germline V gene lookup returns CDR1 KGHSH and CDR2 LQKENI. Trimming left V 2 bases short and J 8 bases short, with 15 bases between. CDR3 protein: CASSPSEGRVGYTF. Written as DNA, the CDR3 is TGTGCCAGCTCACCATCCGAGGGTAGAGTCGGCTACACCTTC.

This sequence joins TRBV27 and TRBJ1-4, with 8 bases identical to TRBD1. The V gene end was trimmed by 4 bases and the J gene end by 6 bases; junction bases not matched to a gene: 10. The length of the CDR3 is 16 residues. Germline assignment: CDR1 MNHEY and CDR2 SMNVEV (reference sequence). CDR3 protein: CASSWINRGAYEKLFF. As DNA, the CDR3 is TGTGCCAGCAGTTGGATAAACAGGGGGGCGTATGAAAAACTGTTTTTT.

V and J are TRBV7-2 and TRBJ1-2, with a tentative D call TRBD1 (6 bases). The V end lost 0 bases, the J end lost 5 bases, and 10 bases lay between the germline ends. This CDR3 is built from 14 residues. Germline CDR1 reads SGHTA; CDR2 reads FQGNSA. The CDR3 region is CASSLAQGLYGYTF. In DNA, the CDR3 is TGTGCCAGCAGCTTAGCGCAGGGGTTATATGGCTACACCTTC.

This rearrangement joins TRBV30 to TRBJ1-5; no reliable D call. This CDR3 is built from 13 residues. The V end lost 0 bases, the J end lost 7 bases, and 10 bases lay between the germline ends. Germline values: CDR1 GTSNPN, CDR2 SVGIG (reference sequence). The CDR3 DNA is TGTGCCTGGAGTGTTCAGTTTCAACAGCCCCAGCATTTT. Its translation: CAWSVQFQQPQHF.

This clone was picked up one time. The chain employs TRBV6-5 and TRBJ2-7; 8 nucleotides line up with TRBD1. V was clipped by 2 bases and J by 7 bases; unmatched bases: 13. CDR3 length equals 16 residues. Germline V lookup: CDR1 MNHEY, CDR2 SVGAGI. This CDR3 reads CASSYPGGTGLWEQYF. The CDR3 bases are TGTGCCAGCAGTTACCCAGGGGGCACGGGCCTATGGGAGCAGTACTTC.

This rearrangement joins TRBV6-5 to TRBJ1-1; TRBD1 matches at 7 bases. CDR3 length: 14 amino acids. Germline V CDR1 and CDR2: MNHEY, SVGAGI. V gave up 6 bases and J gave up 3 bases; unmatched junction bases: 7. In DNA, the CDR3 is TGTGCCAGCAGGTACAGGGGTAGGGACACTGAAGCTTTCTTT. As protein: CASRYRGRDTEAFF.